The 18 T cell receptor beta chains below come from one sample, sequenced in a study of T-cell memory formation after mild COVID-19. TCRdb re-called the 5' RACE reads with MiXCR, one entry per CDR3 protein. The sample records nearly 350,000 distinct CDR3 sequences, approximately 12% being singletons. Sequencing was done on a sample of PBMCs or a T cell subset sorted from them (not recorded which). Receptors were obtained from a man aged 18 to 29 who had mild COVID-19 (a few samples of this study predate the infection). Cell type and time point are not known.

There are a few counts of this clonotype. The J gene is TRBJ1-1, the V gene TRBV5-1; D remains ambiguous. With 4 bases removed from V and 3 bases from J, the gap between germline ends came to 13 bases. The CDR3 is 14 amino acids. Germline loops: CDR1 SGHRS, CDR2 YFSETQ. CDR3 protein: CASSRVSRDTEAFF. CDR3 coding DNA: TGCGCCAGCAGCCGGGTTTCCCGGGACACTGAAGCTTTCTTT.

This chain connects TRBV20-1 to TRBJ1-2; D gene ambiguous. The CDR3 has 11 residues. Trimming took off 6 bases at V and 4 bases at J, with 9 bases between the two ends. The V gene's germline CDR1 is DFQATT and CDR2 SNEGSKA (reference sequence). The CDR3 DNA is TGCAGTGCGAGCCCTGGCTATGGCTACACCTTC. This translates into CSASPGYGYTF.

This clonotype came up many times. The junction does not match germline at one end; this may be a read error. J is TRBJ2-1 and V is TRBV3-1, with 7 bases that match TRBD2. There are 14 residues in the CDR3. CDR1 is LGHDT, CDR2 YNNKEL, per germline (reference sequence). The CDR3 spells CASSLTASGDEKFF. The CDR3 bases are TGTGCCAGCAGCTTGACAGCTAGCGGTGATGAGAAGTTCTTC.

In its sample, this clonotype was seen a few times. The chain couples TRBV7-3 to TRBJ2-2; 8 bases map to TRBD1. V lost 8 bases to trimming and J lost 5 bases; unmatched junction nucleotides: 4. Germline CDR1 reads SGHTA; CDR2 reads FQGTGA. The CDR3 is 13 amino acids. The CDR3 region is CASGDRGTGELFF. The DNA of the CDR3 is TGTGCCAGCGGAGACAGGGGTACCGGGGAGCTGTTTTTT.

The table lists this clonotype with a count of one. The V and J genes are TRBV5-1 and TRBJ1-3; 7 positions agree with TRBD1. The CDR3 spans 17 residues. Germline V lookup: CDR1 SGHRS, CDR2 YFSETQ. The V segment lost 3 bases and the J segment 2 bases; nucleotides outside the gene matches: 11. CDR3 coding DNA: TGCGCCAGCAGCTCCGACAGGGAAGGTATTACTGGAAACACCATATATTTT. This codes for CASSSDREGITGNTIYF.

The V call is TRBV24-1, the J call TRBJ2-3; D is unresolved. V lost 5 bases to trimming and J lost 2 bases, with 7 bases between them. CDR3 length: 13 amino acids. CDR1 is KGHDR and CDR2 is SFDVKD in the germline V gene. For the CDR3, the DNA is TGTGCCACCAGTGCAACTTACACAGATACGCAGTATTTT. Translation gives CATSATYTDTQYF.

The rearrangement links TRBV7-6 to TRBJ2-5; D possibly uses TRBD1 or TRBD2 (6 bases each). The V end lost 4 bases, the J end lost 5 bases, and 20 bases lay between the germline ends. This CDR3 comprises 16 residues. Per germline, CDR1 SGHVS and CDR2 FNYEAQ. CDR3 sequence: CASSSLLGAGRETQYF. In DNA form, the CDR3 reads TGTGCCAGCAGCTCTTTACTGGGGGCTGGGAGGGAGACCCAGTACTTC.

Only a few counts were recorded for this clonotype. The chain employs TRBV11-1 and TRBJ2-1; D is tentatively TRBD1 or TRBD2 (6 bases each). Germline CDR1 SGHAT, CDR2 FQDESV (reference sequence). With 5 bases removed from V and 6 bases from J, the gap between germline ends came to 17 bases. This CDR3 contains 15 residues. The CDR3 loop is CASSPGGGRGNEQFF. The CDR3 DNA is TGTGCCAGCAGCCCTGGAGGGGGTCGGGGCAATGAGCAGTTCTTC. Drawing the rest from reference TRBV11-1 and TRBJ2-1, the complete variable domain is EAEVAQSPRYKITEKSQAVAFWCDPISGHATLYWYRQILGQGPELLVQFQDESVVDDSQLPKDRFSAERLKGVDSTLKIQPAELGDSAMYLCASSPGGGRGNEQFFGPGTRLTVL.

This clonotype was recorded once. The chain is built from TRBV2 and TRBJ2-7; D is ambiguous. Between the trimmed V and J ends, which lost 5 bases and 6 bases, there was a span of 11 bases. The length of the CDR3 is 12 residues. The germline gives CDR1 SNHLY, CDR2 FYNNEI. This CDR3 is CASSTTPPEQYF. CDR3 nucleotides: TGTGCCAGCAGTACTACCCCCCCCGAGCAGTACTTC.

This clonotype was counted only a few times. The V gene is TRBV20-1, the J gene TRBJ1-6; D ambiguous. Trimming left V 0 bases short and J 0 bases short, with 12 bases between. Germline assignment: CDR1 DFQATT and CDR2 SNEGSKA (reference sequence). The CDR3 has 17 residues. CDR3 amino acids: CSARDDATSSYNSPLHF. The CDR3 DNA reads as TGCAGTGCTAGAGATGATGCCACCAGCTCCTATAATTCACCCCTCCACTTT.

The chain combines TRBV12-5 with TRBJ2-2; 15 bases fit TRBD2. Germline CDR1 reads LGHNT; CDR2 reads FRNRAP. V was pared by 6 bases and J by 2 bases, with 16 bases of the junction left unmatched. The length of the CDR3 is 21 residues. DNA of the CDR3: TGTGCTAGTGGCCAATTAAAGACTCCGGGACTAGCGGGGGGTAACACCGGGGAGCTGTTTTTT. As protein: CASGQLKTPGLAGGNTGELFF.

This clonotype was seen more than once but under ten times. The chain joins TRBV2 to TRBJ1-2; 7 bases map to TRBD1. The CDR3 length is 16 residues. J was trimmed by 0 bases and V by 1 base; bases with no gene match: 5. CDR1 and CDR2 (germline): SNHLY, FYNNEI. The CDR3 region is CASSEEGAVTNYGYTF. CDR3 nucleotide sequence: TGTGCCAGCAGTGAAGAGGGGGCGGTTACTAACTATGGCTACACCTTC.

This clonotype has just a few counts. V and J are TRBV3-1 and TRBJ1-5; TRBD1 might be the D (6 bases). CDR1 and CDR2 (germline): LGHDT, YNNKEL (reference sequence). V lost 0 bases, J lost 2 bases, and 11 bases lay in between. CDR3 length: 16 residues. CDR3 amino acids: CASSQDARGGNQPQHF. The CDR3 DNA reads TGTGCCAGCAGCCAAGATGCCAGGGGCGGCAATCAGCCCCAGCATTTT.

This clonotype was detected only a few times. The chain links TRBV14 to TRBJ1-4; D perhaps matches TRBD1 (6 bases). The V end lost 7 bases, the J end lost 1 base, and 19 bases lay between the germline ends. This CDR3 is built from 17 residues. Germline assignment: CDR1 SGHDN and CDR2 FVKESK. Written as DNA, the CDR3 is TGTGCCAGCATCAGTAGGGGGAGACGATTAACTAATGAAAAACTGTTTTTT. Residues: CASISRGRRLTNEKLFF.

This clonotype has more than one count but fewer than ten. The V call is TRBV4-1, the J call TRBJ2-3; unclear D gene. There are 15 residues in the CDR3. CDR1 is MGHRA and CDR2 is YSYEKL in the germline V gene. Trimming took off 0 bases at V and 2 bases at J, with 9 bases between the two ends. For the CDR3, the DNA is TGCGCCAGCAGCCAAGATGAGCCCGTCACAGATACGCAGTATTTT. Translating it yields CASSQDEPVTDTQYF.

This clonotype has ten or more counts. The chain combines TRBV5-1 with TRBJ2-3, with TRBD2 as a possible D gene (5 bases). The CDR3 runs 14 residues. Per the germline V gene, CDR1 is SGHRS and CDR2 is YFSETQ. With 4 bases removed from V and 11 bases from J, the gap between germline ends came to 20 bases. The CDR3 region is CASSQLTGDNLQYF. The CDR3 region has the DNA TGCGCCAGCAGCCAGCTTACCGGGGATAATTTGCAGTATTTT.

The rearrangement links TRBV6-5 to TRBJ2-1, with 12 bases identical to TRBD2. CDR3 length: 15 amino acids. V was clipped by 6 bases and J by 6 bases; unmatched bases: 6. CDR1 MNHEY and CDR2 SVGAGI come from the germline V gene. The CDR3 sequence is CASSSLAGGGNEQFF. Here the CDR3 DNA reads TGTGCCAGCAGCTCACTAGCGGGGGGCGGCAATGAGCAGTTCTTC.

The J gene is TRBJ2-2, the V gene TRBV4-1; D may correspond to TRBD1 or TRBD2 (6 bases each). This CDR3 is 16 amino acids long. Germline assignment: CDR1 MGHRA and CDR2 YSYEKL. V lost 6 bases and J lost 2, with 16 bases in between. CDR3 amino acids: CASRSYGGLNTGELFF. DNA for the CDR3: TGCGCCAGCAGGAGTTATGGGGGGCTCAACACCGGGGAGCTGTTTTTT.